A selection of T cell receptor beta chains follows, all from one sample in a study of post-analysis software for immune sequencing data. TCRdb passed the PCR reads through MiXCR, listing each CDR3 protein once. Of more than 500,000 distinct CDR3 sequences listed, roughly 34% are singletons. Sequenced input: blood. The receptors originated from a girl between 2 and 17 years old with multiple sclerosis. The CDR3 runs from the conserved cysteine through the conserved F or W. The D gene is left open where the match is weak. The listing skips clone size in some rows; elsewhere it reads once, few, many or a size class.

TRBJ2-5 TRBV20-1 NA few CSATWGSPETQYF TGCAGTGCTACTTGGGGCAGCCCAGAGACCCAGTACTTC
TRBJ2-7 TRBV6-5 NA few CASSFGQSEPYEQYF TGTGCCAGCAGTTTCGGGCAAAGTGAACCCTACGAGCAGTACTTC
TRBJ2-2 TRBV29-1 TRBD2 NA CSVELAGLPLPNTGELFF TGCAGCGTTGAACTAGCGGGTCTACCTCTACCGAACACCGGGGAGCTGTTTTTT
TRBJ2-5 TRBV12-3/TRBV12-4 NA NA CASSLRAAGVWETQYF TGTGCCAGCAGTTTAAGGGCAGCAGGGGTTTGGGAGACCCAGTACTTC
TRBJ1-2 TRBV7-9 NA NA CASSLWDDSLYGYTF TGTGCCAGCAGCTTATGGGATGACAGTCTGTATGGCTACACCTTC
TRBJ2-3 TRBV20-1 NA NA CSAREYGGAADTQYF TGCAGTGCTAGAGAATACGGGGGAGCAGCAGATACGCAGTATTTT
TRBJ2-1 TRBV11-2 NA few CASSLDGRTSDEQFF TGTGCCAGCAGCTTAGATGGACGGACCTCAGATGAGCAGTTCTTC
TRBJ1-4 TRBV5-1 NA few CASSLLGHPLGEKLFF TGCGCCAGCAGCTTGCTGGGACACCCCTTGGGTGAAAAACTGTTTTTT
TRBJ2-5 TRBV20-1 NA few CSTGDPGEYQETQYF TGCAGTACTGGAGACCCCGGGGAGTACCAAGAGACCCAGTACTTC
TRBJ1-1 TRBV6-5 NA few CASRRGAVRTEAFF TGTGCCAGCCGTCGGGGGGCCGTTCGCACTGAAGCTTTCTTT
TRBJ2-3 TRBV10-3 NA NA CAISEYAEGDTQYF TGTGCCATCAGTGAGTACGCAGAAGGGGATACGCAGTATTTT
TRBJ1-4 TRBV20-1 NA NA CSARAPDFRYDEKLFF TGCAGTGCTAGAGCCCCCGACTTTCGGTACGATGAAAAACTGTTTTTT
TRBJ2-7 TRBV29-1 NA NA CSRGPASYEQYF TGCAGCAGGGGACCAGCATCCTACGAGCAGTACTTC
TRBJ1-1 TRBV4-1 TRBD1 NA CASSHGQGNKNTEAFF TGCGCCAGCAGCCATGGACAGGGCAACAAGAACACTGAAGCTTTCTTT
TRBJ1-6 TRBV7-8 NA NA CASSLAVAAINSPLHF TGTGCCAGCAGCTTAGCCGTGGCAGCGATTAATTCACCCCTCCACTTT
TRBJ2-5 TRBV5-1 TRBD1 NA CASSLTGEYQETQYF TGCGCCAGCAGCCTAACAGGGGAGTACCAAGAGACCCAGTACTTC
TRBJ1-4 TRBV10-3 NA few CASMDFNEKLFF TGTGCCTCCATGGACTTTAATGAAAAACTGTTTTTT
TRBJ2-3 TRBV20-1 TRBD1 few CSANLQGAVTDTQYF TGCAGTGCAAACCTACAGGGGGCGGTCACAGATACGCAGTATTTT
TRBJ2-1 TRBV5-1 TRBD2 few CASRGSGGPNEQFF TGCGCCAGCAGGGGTAGCGGGGGCCCCAATGAGCAGTTCTTC
TRBJ2-7 TRBV6-6 NA few CASSYSTHPVHYEQYF TGTGCCAGCAGTTACTCGACGCACCCGGTCCACTACGAGCAGTACTTC
TRBJ2-3 TRBV4-2 TRBD2 NA CASSQDEGLAGVTSTDTQYF TGTGCCAGCAGCCAAGATGAGGGACTAGCGGGGGTCACTAGCACAGATACGCAGTATTTT
TRBJ2-6 TRBV5-1 TRBD1 NA CASSLGDRAGANVLTF TGCGCCAGCAGCTTGGGGGACAGGGCTGGGGCCAACGTCCTGACTTTC
TRBJ1-2 TRBV10-3 NA NA CAISEGVELYGYTF TGTGCCATCAGTGAGGGTGTCGAGCTCTATGGCTACACCTTC
TRBJ2-1 TRBV7-3 NA NA CASSSQGRSEQFF TGTGCCAGCAGCTCTCAAGGGAGGTCTGAGCAGTTCTTC
TRBJ2-7 TRBV10-3 NA few CAISESSSGGGEQYF TGTGCCATCAGTGAGTCGAGCTCAGGGGGGGGAGAGCAGTACTTC
TRBJ2-1 TRBV20-1 TRBD1 once CSATGTVENSFF TGCAGTGCTACTGGGACAGTTGAGAATTCGTTCTTC
TRBJ2-6 TRBV28 TRBD1 few CASRITGGSGANVLTF TGTGCCAGCAGGATAACAGGGGGCTCTGGGGCCAACGTCCTGACTTTC
TRBJ1-2 TRBV5-1 TRBD1 few CASSLGGTGGIYGYTF TGCGCCAGCAGCTTGGGAGGGACAGGGGGCATCTATGGCTACACCTTC
TRBJ2-7 TRBV6-6 TRBD1 NA CASSNSPGQSYEQYF TGTGCCAGCAGTAACTCCCCGGGACAGTCCTACGAGCAGTACTTC
TRBJ1-6 TRBV4-2 TRBD1 few CASSQAPGQNNSPLHF TGTGCCAGCAGCCAAGCACCGGGACAGAATAATTCACCCCTCCACTTT
TRBJ2-1 TRBV11-3 NA NA CASSFGRGPHNEQFF TGTGCCAGCAGCTTCGGACGGGGCCCCCACAATGAGCAGTTCTTC
TRBJ2-3 TRBV27 TRBD1 few CASSSGTGRISTDTQYF TGTGCCAGCAGTTCGGGGACAGGGAGGATTAGCACAGATACGCAGTATTTT